Below are 5 T cell receptor beta chains sequenced from a single sample in a study of cytomegalovirus exposure and HLA in healthy donors. PCR was performed using 60 Vbeta and 13 Jbeta primers. Data came from immunoSEQ multiplex PCR; TCRdb stores just in-frame clones and leaves some out. The specimen's table records 95,000 to 150,000 clones. The source material was PBMCs. The receptors come from a man aged 30 to 39 in good health and CMV-seronegative.

The chain carries TRBV27 and TRBJ1-2, with 8 bases that match TRBD1. The CDR3 is 14 amino acids. In germline, CDR1 is MNHEY, CDR2 SMNVEV (reference sequence). J was trimmed by 3 bases and V by 4 bases; bases with no gene match: 4. In DNA, the CDR3 is TGTGCCAGCAGTTCTACAGGGGGGGACTATGGCTACACCTTC. Translation: CASSSTGGDYGYTF.

With regard to this clone: Mismatch with germline at one junction end may stem from a read error. This chain links TRBV4-2 with TRBJ2-1; TRBD2 matches at 8 bases. This CDR3 contains 14 residues. CDR1 is LGHNA, CDR2 YNFKEQ, per germline. As DNA, the CDR3 is TGTGTCAGCAGCCAAGGCACTAGCGGCAATGAGCAGTTCTTC. Translation gives CVSSQGTSGNEQFF.

The chain recombines TRBV19 with TRBJ1-1; D is possibly TRBD1 (5 bases). V lost 6 bases and J lost 1, with 18 bases in between. The CDR3 has 16 amino acids. CDR1 is LNHDA, CDR2 SQIVND, per germline (reference sequence). CDR3 sequence: CASRSTPGLGNTEAFF. The CDR3 nucleotides read TGTGCCAGTAGATCGACTCCAGGGCTGGGGAACACTGAAGCTTTCTTT.

The V call is TRBV28, the J call TRBJ2-4, with D possibly being TRBD1 (6 bases). With 6 bases removed from V and 4 bases from J, the gap between germline ends came to 16 bases. The germline gives CDR1 MDHEN, CDR2 SYDVKM. CDR3 length equals 15 residues. DNA of the CDR3: TGTGCCAGCAGCCATAGACAGGTTGGGAAAAACATTCAGTACTTC. Translated, it gives CASSHRQVGKNIQYF. Combining the CDR3 with reference TRBV28 and TRBJ2-4 gives the whole variable domain DVKVTQSSRYLVKRTGEKVFLECVQDMDHENMFWYRQDPGLGLRLIYFSYDVKMKEKGDIPEGYSVSREKKERFSLILESASTNQTSMYLCASSHRQVGKNIQYFGAGTRLSVL.

The chain has TRBV6-5 and TRBJ1-5; weak D call: TRBD1 (5 bases). Per the germline V gene, CDR1 is MNHEY and CDR2 is SVGAGI. The V gene lost 4 bases and the J gene lost 3 bases, with 13 bases spanning the gap. CDR3 length: 15 amino acids. CDR3 sequence (DNA): TGTGCCAGCAGTTCGGCTGACAGCACCAATCAGCCCCAGCATTTT. It specifies CASSSADSTNQPQHF.